One sample yielded the 9 T cell receptor beta chains listed below, sequenced in a study of blood T cells in healthy people across ages. A second about 7 to 12 cycle PCR used barcoded and J-beta primers. From the 5' RACE reads, TCRdb called clonotypes with MiXCR, one entry per CDR3 protein. The repertoire holds approximately 1.5 million distinct CDR3 sequences, with approximately 42% as singletons. The sample comprised blood. The receptors shown here come from a woman younger than 35 in good health.

The rearrangement uses TRBV12-3 or TRBV12-4 and TRBJ2-5, with 8 bases matching TRBD1. V was clipped by 6 bases and J by 2 bases; unmatched bases: 5. This CDR3 has 14 amino acids. The CDR3 nucleotides are TGTGCCAGCAGCATTAACAGGGGGCAAGAGACCCAGTACTTC. Protein: CASSINRGQETQYF.

This chain uses TRBV27 with TRBJ1-5; no firm D call. The CDR3 totals 13 residues. Trimming removed 3 bases at V and 4 bases at J, with 7 bases between. Germline V gene lookup returns CDR1 MNHEY and CDR2 SMNVEV (reference sequence). CDR3 coding DNA: TGTGCCAGCAGTTTGAAGAGAAATCAGCCCCAGCATTTT. Residues: CASSLKRNQPQHF.

This rearrangement joins TRBV20-1 to TRBJ2-1; 10 positions agree with TRBD2. The CDR3 is 13 residues long. The trim removed 5 bases at V and 8 bases at J, leaving 6 bases unmatched. The germline CDR1 and CDR2 sequences are DFQATT and SNEGSKA (reference sequence). CDR3 residues: CSARSGGGYEQFF. The CDR3 DNA reads as TGCAGTGCTCGGAGCGGGGGGGGGTATGAGCAGTTCTTC.

V gene TRBV14 combines with J gene TRBJ2-1, with 13 bases that match TRBD2. Judging by the DNA end, TRBJ2-7 fits better; the J call may be wrong. The CDR3 loop spans 15 amino acids. Germline lookup yields CDR1 SGHDN and CDR2 FVKESK. The CDR3 coding sequence is TGTGCCAGCAGCCTCTGGACTAGCGGGAGTTATGAGCAGTACTTC. Translated: CASSLWTSGSYEQYF.

This clonotype was detected only a few times. V and J are TRBV5-5 and TRBJ2-3; D might be TRBD1 (7 bases). Trimming stripped 9 bases from V and 3 bases from J, with 20 bases between. The CDR3 is 15 residues long. Germline-derived CDR1 and CDR2 are SGHKS and YYEKEE (reference sequence). DNA of the CDR3: TGTGCCACGATTATACAGGGGAGGTGGACAGATACGCAGTATTTT. Protein product: CATIIQGRWTDTQYF.

For this clonotype: At one boundary the junction diverges from the germline segment, which might be a read error. The V call is TRBV7-9, the J call TRBJ1-3; possible D gene TRBD1, 5 bases. Germline V gene data show CDR1 as SEHNR and CDR2 as FQNEAQ (reference sequence). The CDR3 length is 17 residues. Here the CDR3 reads CASSLIWGLSSGDTIYF. As DNA, the CDR3 is TGTGCCAGCAGCTTAATCTGGGGCTTGAGCTCTGGAGACACCATATATTTT.

V usage is TRBV12-3 or TRBV12-4 and J usage is TRBJ2-1; no firm D call. There are 13 residues in the CDR3. Trimming pared 6 bases from V and 13 bases from J, leaving 19 bases between. This CDR3 reads CASRHDSQETQFF. CDR3 bases: TGTGCCAGCAGACACGACTCCCAAGAGACCCAGTTCTTC.

The chain links TRBV30 to TRBJ1-2; unclear D gene. The CDR3 is 12 residues long. Trimming removed 0 bases at V and 0 bases at J, with 2 bases between. Germline V CDR1 and CDR2: GTSNPN, SVGIG (reference sequence). The CDR3 protein is CAWSVANYGYTF. The CDR3 nucleotides are TGTGCCTGGAGTGTGGCTAACTATGGCTACACCTTC.

A single count supports this clonotype. The chain joins TRBV27 to TRBJ2-7, with TRBD2 identical over 11 bases. Germline CDR1 and CDR2: MNHEY and SMNVEV (reference sequence). This CDR3 comprises 16 residues. The V and J ends lost 5 bases and 7 bases, in that order; junction bases with no gene match: 13. Here the CDR3 reads CASSTRTSGQYNEQYF. CDR3 DNA sequence: TGTGCCAGCAGTACCAGGACTAGCGGGCAATACAATGAGCAGTACTTC.